The clone carrying this T cell receptor beta chain was found a few times. Its target is unknown. Mismatch with germline at one junction end may stem from a read error. The investigators made TCR beta cDNA from about 500 ng total RNA, using a constant-region primer. Researchers made the TCR beta libraries by running three nested multiplex PCR rounds with slightly modified ARM-PCR. Both of the initial two PCR rounds ran for around 9 cycles and employed TRBV1-TRBV30 forward primers alongside a C-beta reverse primer. Each CDR3 protein is one row after TCRdb ran MiXCR on the multiplex PCR reads. This sample has about 330,000 distinct CDR3 sequences; roughly 61% occur once, and the top ten carry 5% to 6.5%. This specimen belongs to a study of tumor-infiltrating lymphocytes in primary liver carcinoma. Study-level information: Maximum tumor diameters ranged from about 4.2 to 11 cm, stage T1-T3 N0M0. The yield of productive TCRbeta reads per sample was roughly 3.65 to 7.13 million and was similar across tissue types.

In germline, CDR1 is SGHRS, CDR2 YFSETQ. The CDR3 runs 14 residues. Study results and limitations: Tumor-adjacent and tumor-blood pairs overlapped less than tumor region pairs did.

Germline DNA was extracted alongside blood RNA, which was obtained from unsorted whole blood. There were only treatment-naive patients, all with chronic HBV infection. The TCR sequence derives from a man aged 35 to 55 with primary liver carcinoma and hepatitis B virus infection. Sequenced material: peripheral blood. V is TRBV5-1 and J is TRBJ2-3; no definite D call. CDR3 region: CASSLENRRDTQYF. CDR3 nucleotides: TGCGCCAGCAGCTTGGAGAACCGTAGGGATACTCAGTATTTT.